The 7 T cell receptor beta chains listed next were all sequenced from one sample in a study of T-cell memory formation after mild COVID-19. TCRdb fed the 5' RACE reads into MiXCR, producing one record per CDR3 protein. The sample records more than 450,000 distinct CDR3 sequences, about 20% being singletons. Sequenced input: PBMCs or a T cell subset sorted from them (not recorded which). The receptors come from an adult woman who had mild COVID-19 (a few samples of this study predate the infection). Cell type and time point are not known.

This clonotype was counted between two and nine times. The chain carries TRBV7-9 and TRBJ2-5; a possible D gene is TRBD1 (6 bases). Trimming took 2 bases from V and 5 from J, leaving 18 bases between them. The CDR3 has 16 amino acids. Germline V lookup: CDR1 SEHNR, CDR2 FQNEAQ (reference sequence). DNA for the CDR3: TGTGCCAGCAGCTTATATCGTTTTAACAGGGAGGAGACCCAGTACTTC. Protein product: CASSLYRFNREETQYF. Full variable domain (outside the CDR3, taken from reference TRBV7-9 and TRBJ2-5): DTGVSQNPRHKITKRGQNVTFRCDPISEHNRLYWYRQTLGQGPEFLTYFQNEAQLEKSRLLSDRFSAERPKGSFSTLEIQRTEQGDSAMYLCASSLYRFNREETQYFGPGTRLLVL.

The sample holds a few counts of this clonotype. The chain couples TRBV7-3 to TRBJ2-3, with 9 bases identical to TRBD2. The J segment lost 2 bases and the V segment lost 4 bases, leaving 10 bases of the junction unmatched. The CDR3 consists of 17 residues. Germline assignment: CDR1 SGHTA and CDR2 FQGTGA. The CDR3, as DNA: TGTGCCAGCAGCTCCCCCCCTAGCGGGGTCGACACAGATACGCAGTATTTT. Amino acids: CASSSPPSGVDTDTQYF.

A few counts support this clonotype. J is TRBJ1-2 and V is TRBV20-1, with 10 bases lining up with TRBD1. The CDR3 covers 15 residues. V trimming: 6 bases; J trimming: 4 bases; junction bases outside the gene matches: 11. Germline CDR1 reads DFQATT; CDR2 reads SNEGSKA (reference sequence). The DNA for the CDR3 is TGCAGTGCCATGGACAGGGGGAAGTATAGCTATGGCTACACCTTC. This codes for CSAMDRGKYSYGYTF.

This clonotype has a single count. The CDR3 here is CASSAGPGGTGELFF. Written as DNA, the CDR3 is TGTGCCAGCAGTGCCGGACCAGGTGGCACCGGGGAGCTGTTTTTT. The genes are TRBV9 and TRBJ2-2; D call uncertain. Germline-derived CDR1 and CDR2 are SGDLS and YYNGEE. CDR3 length equals 15 residues. V lost 5 bases, J lost 4 bases, and 15 bases lay in between.

This clonotype was detected only a few times. The chain uses TRBV24-1 and TRBJ2-5; tentatively, D is TRBD2 (5 bases). CDR3 length: 16 residues. Per the germline V gene, CDR1 is KGHDR and CDR2 is SFDVKD. The germline V and J ends were trimmed by 3 bases and 5 bases, with 18 bases remaining between them. CDR3 coding DNA: TGTGCCACCAGTGATGAAGGTGGGAGTCGGTCGGAGACCCAGTACTTC. Amino acids: CATSDEGGSRSETQYF.

Only a few counts were recorded for this clonotype. The chain is built from TRBV7-9 and TRBJ2-5, with 10 bases that match TRBD2. The length of the CDR3 is 16 residues. V dropped 5 bases and J dropped 9; count of bases not matched to a gene: 15. Looked up from germline, CDR1 is SEHNR and CDR2 is FQNEAQ (reference sequence). In DNA form, the CDR3 reads TGTGCCAGCAGCCCTCCGTCTAGCGGGAGCGACCGAGCCCAGTACTTC. Its protein product is CASSPPSSGSDRAQYF.

This clonotype was recorded a few times. The chain employs TRBV15 and TRBJ2-3, with D tentatively TRBD2 (5 bases). CDR3 length: 15 residues. V was clipped by 0 bases and J by 4 bases, with 11 bases between them. Germline values: CDR1 LNHNV, CDR2 YYDKDF (reference sequence). This CDR3 reads CATSRERVGPDTQYF. CDR3 coding DNA: TGTGCCACCAGCAGAGAGAGGGTTGGCCCAGATACGCAGTATTTT.